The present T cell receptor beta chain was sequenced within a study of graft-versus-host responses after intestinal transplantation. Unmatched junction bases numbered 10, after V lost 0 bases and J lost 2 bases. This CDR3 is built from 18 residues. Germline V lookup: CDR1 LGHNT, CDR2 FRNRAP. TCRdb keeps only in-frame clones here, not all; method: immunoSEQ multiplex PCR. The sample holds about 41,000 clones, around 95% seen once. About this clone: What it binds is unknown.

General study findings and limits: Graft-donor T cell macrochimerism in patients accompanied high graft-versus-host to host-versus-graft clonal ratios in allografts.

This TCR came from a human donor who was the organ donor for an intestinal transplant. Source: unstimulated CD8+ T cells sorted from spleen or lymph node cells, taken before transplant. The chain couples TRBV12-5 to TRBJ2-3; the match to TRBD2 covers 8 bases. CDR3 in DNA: TGTGCTAGTGGTTTGGTCATTCTTAGCGGGGCCACCACAGATACGCAGTATTTT. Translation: CASGLVILSGATTDTQYF.